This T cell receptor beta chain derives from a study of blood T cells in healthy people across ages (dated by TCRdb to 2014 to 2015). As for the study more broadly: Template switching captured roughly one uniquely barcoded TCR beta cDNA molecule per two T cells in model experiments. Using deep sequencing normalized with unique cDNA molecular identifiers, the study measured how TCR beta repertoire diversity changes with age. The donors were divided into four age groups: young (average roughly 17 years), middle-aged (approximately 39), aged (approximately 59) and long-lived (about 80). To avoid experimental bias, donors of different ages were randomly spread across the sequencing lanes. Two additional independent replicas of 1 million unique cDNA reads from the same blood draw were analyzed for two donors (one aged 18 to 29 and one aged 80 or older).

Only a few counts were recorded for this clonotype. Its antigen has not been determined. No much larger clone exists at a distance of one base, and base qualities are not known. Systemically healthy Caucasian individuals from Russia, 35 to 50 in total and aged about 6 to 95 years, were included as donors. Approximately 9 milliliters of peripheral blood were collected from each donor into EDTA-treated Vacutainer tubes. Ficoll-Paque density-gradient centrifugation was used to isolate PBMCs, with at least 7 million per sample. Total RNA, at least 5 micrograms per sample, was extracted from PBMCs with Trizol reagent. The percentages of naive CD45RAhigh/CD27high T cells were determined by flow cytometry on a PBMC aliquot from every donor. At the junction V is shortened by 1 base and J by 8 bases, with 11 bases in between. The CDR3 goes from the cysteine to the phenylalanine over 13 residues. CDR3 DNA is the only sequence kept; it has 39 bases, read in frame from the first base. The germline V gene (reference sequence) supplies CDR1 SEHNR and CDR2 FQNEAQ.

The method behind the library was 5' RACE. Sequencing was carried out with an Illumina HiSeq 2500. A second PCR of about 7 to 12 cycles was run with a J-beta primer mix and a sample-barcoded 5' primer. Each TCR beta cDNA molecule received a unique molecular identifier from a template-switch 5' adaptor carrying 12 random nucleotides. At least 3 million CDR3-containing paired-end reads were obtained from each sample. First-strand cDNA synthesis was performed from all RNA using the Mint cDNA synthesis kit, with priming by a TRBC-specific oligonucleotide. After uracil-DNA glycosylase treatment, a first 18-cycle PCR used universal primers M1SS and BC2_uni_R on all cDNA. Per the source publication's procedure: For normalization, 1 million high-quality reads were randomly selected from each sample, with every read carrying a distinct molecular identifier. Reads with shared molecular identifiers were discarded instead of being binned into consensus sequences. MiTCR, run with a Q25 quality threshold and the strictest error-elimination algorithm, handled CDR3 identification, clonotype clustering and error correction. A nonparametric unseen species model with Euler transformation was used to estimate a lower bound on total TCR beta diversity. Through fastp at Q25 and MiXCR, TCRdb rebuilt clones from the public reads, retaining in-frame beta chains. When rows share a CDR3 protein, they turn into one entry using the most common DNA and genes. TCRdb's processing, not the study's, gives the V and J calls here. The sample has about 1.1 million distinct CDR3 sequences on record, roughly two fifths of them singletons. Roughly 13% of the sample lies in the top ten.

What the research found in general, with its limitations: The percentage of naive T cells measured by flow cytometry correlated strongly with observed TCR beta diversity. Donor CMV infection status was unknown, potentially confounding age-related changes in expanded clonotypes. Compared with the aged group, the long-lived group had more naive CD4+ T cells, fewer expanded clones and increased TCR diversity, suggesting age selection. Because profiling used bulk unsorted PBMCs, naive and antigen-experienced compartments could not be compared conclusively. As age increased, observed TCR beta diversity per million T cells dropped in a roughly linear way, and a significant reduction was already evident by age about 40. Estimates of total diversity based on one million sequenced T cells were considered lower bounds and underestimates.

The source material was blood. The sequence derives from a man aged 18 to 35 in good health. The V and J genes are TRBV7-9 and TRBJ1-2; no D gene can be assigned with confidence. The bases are TGTGCCAGCAGCTTAGATAGGTCCCGGGGCTACACCTTC. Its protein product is CASSLDRSRGYTF. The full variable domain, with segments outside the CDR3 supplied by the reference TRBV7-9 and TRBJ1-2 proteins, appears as DTGVSQNPRHKITKRGQNVTFRCDPISEHNRLYWYRQTLGQGPEFLTYFQNEAQLEKSRLLSDRFSAERPKGSFSTLEIQRTEQGDSAMYLCASSLDRSRGYTFGSGTRLTVV.